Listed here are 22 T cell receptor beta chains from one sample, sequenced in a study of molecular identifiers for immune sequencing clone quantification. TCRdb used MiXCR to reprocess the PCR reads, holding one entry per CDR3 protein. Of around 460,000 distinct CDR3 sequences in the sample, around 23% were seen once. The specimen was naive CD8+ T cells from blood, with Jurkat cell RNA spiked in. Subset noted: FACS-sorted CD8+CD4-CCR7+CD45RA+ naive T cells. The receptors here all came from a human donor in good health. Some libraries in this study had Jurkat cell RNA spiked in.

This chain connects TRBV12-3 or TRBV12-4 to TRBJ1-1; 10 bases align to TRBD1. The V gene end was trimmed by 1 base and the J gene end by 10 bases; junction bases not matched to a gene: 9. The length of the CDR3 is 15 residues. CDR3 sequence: CASSLGDRGFVTAFF. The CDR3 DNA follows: TGTGCCAGCAGTTTAGGGGACAGGGGTTTTGTCACAGCTTTCTTT.

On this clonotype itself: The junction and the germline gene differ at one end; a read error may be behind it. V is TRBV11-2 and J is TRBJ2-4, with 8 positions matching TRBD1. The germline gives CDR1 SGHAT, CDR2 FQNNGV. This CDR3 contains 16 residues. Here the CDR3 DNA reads TGTGCCAGCAGTCTCGTAAACCGGGACAGGAAAAACATTCACTACTTC. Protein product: CASSLVNRDRKNIHYF.

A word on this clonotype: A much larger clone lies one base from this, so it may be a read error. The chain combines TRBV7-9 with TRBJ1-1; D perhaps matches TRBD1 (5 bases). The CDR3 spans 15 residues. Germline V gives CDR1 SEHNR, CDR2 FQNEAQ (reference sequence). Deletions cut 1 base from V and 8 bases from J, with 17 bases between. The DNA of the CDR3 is TGTGCCAGCAGCTTAGAAGCAGGGTCGGGATCAGAAGCTTTCTTT. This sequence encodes CASSLEAGSGSEAFF.

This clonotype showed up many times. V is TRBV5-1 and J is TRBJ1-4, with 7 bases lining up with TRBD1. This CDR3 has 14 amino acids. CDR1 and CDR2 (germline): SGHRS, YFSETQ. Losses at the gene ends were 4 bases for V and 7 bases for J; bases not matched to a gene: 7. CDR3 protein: CASSEWTGSEKLFF. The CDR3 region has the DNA TGCGCCAGCAGCGAGTGGACAGGAAGTGAAAAACTGTTTTTT.

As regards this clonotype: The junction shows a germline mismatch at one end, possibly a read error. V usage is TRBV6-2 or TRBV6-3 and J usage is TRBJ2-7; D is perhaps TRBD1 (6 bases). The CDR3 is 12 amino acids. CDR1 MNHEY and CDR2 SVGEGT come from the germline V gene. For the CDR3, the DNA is TGTGCCAACAGTTGGGGGCCCCACGAGCAGTACTTC. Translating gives CANSWGPHEQYF.

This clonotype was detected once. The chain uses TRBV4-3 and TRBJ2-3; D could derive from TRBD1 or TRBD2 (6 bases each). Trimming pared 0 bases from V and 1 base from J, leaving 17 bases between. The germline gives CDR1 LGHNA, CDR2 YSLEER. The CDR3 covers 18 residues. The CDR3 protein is CASSQDRRGTSGTDTQYF. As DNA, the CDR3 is TGCGCCAGCAGCCAAGACAGACGGGGGACATCTGGCACAGATACGCAGTATTTT.

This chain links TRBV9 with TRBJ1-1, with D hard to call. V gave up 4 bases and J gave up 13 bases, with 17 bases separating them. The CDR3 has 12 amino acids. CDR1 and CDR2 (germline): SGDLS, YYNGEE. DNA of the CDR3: TGTGCCAGCAGCACGGACGGCCATGGGGTTTTCTTT. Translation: CASSTDGHGVFF.

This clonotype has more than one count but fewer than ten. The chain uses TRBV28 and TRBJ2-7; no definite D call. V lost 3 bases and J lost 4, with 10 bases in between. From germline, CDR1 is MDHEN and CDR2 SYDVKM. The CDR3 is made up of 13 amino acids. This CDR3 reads CASSFRSEYEQYF. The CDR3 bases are TGTGCCAGCAGTTTTCGCAGTGAATACGAGCAGTACTTC. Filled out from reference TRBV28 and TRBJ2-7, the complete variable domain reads DVKVTQSSRYLVKRTGEKVFLECVQDMDHENMFWYRQDPGLGLRLIYFSYDVKMKEKGDIPEGYSVSREKKERFSLILESASTNQTSMYLCASSFRSEYEQYFGPGTRLTVT.

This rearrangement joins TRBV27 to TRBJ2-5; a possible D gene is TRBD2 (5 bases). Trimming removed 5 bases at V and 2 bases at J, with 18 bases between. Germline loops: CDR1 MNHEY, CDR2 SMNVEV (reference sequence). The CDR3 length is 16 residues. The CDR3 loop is CASSQYPGLGQETQYF. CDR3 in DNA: TGTGCCAGCAGTCAATATCCCGGACTGGGACAAGAGACCCAGTACTTC.

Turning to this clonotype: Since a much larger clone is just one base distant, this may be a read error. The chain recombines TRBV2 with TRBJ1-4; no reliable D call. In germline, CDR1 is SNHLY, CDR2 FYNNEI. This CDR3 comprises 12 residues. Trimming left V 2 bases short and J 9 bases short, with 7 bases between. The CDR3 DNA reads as TGTGCCAGCAGTGAATTTTCGAAAAAACTGTTTTTT. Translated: CASSEFSKKLFF.

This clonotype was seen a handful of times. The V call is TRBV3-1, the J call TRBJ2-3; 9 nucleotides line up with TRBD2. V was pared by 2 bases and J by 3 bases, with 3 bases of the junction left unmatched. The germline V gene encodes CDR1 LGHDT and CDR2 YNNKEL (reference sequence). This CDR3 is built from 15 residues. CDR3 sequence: CASSQIGLATDTQYF. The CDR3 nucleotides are TGTGCCAGCAGCCAAATCGGACTAGCGACAGATACGCAGTATTTT.

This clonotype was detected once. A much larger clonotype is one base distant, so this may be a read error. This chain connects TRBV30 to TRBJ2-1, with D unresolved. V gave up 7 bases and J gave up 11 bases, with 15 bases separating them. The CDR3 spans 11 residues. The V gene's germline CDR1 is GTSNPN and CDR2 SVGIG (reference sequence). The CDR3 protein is CASADSGKQFF. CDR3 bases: TGTGCCTCGGCAGATTCCGGTAAGCAGTTCTTC. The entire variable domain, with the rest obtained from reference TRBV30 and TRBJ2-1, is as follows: SQTIHQWPATLVQPVGSPLSLECTVEGTSNPNLYWYRQAAGRGLQLLFYSVGIGQISSEVPQNLSASRPQDRQFILSSKKLLLSDSGFYLCASADSGKQFFGPGTRLTVL.

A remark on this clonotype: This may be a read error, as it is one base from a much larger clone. The CDR3 is CASSAGVTEALF. Written as DNA, the CDR3 is TGTGCCAGCAGTGCGGGAGTAACTGAAGCTCTCTTT. J is TRBJ1-1 and V is TRBV12-3 or TRBV12-4; D call uncertain. This CDR3 is built from 12 residues.

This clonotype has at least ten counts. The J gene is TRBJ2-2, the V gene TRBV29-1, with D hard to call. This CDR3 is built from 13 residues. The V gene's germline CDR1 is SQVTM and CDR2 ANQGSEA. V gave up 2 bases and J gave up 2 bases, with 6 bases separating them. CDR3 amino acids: CSVELENTGELFF. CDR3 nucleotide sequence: TGCAGCGTTGAACTAGAAAACACCGGGGAGCTGTTTTTT.

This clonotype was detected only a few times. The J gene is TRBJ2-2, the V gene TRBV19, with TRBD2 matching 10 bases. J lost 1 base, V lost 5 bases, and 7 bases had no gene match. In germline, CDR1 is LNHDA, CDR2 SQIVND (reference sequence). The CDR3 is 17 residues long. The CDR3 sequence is CASSPPGLARNTGELFF. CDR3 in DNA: TGTGCCAGTAGTCCTCCGGGACTAGCGAGGAACACCGGGGAGCTGTTTTTT.

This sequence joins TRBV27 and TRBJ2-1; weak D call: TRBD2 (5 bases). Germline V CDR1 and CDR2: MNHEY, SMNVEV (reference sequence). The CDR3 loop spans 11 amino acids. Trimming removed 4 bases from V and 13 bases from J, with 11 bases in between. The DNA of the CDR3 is TGTGCCAGCAGTTCCGGGATTTCTCAGTTCTTC. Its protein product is CASSSGISQFF.

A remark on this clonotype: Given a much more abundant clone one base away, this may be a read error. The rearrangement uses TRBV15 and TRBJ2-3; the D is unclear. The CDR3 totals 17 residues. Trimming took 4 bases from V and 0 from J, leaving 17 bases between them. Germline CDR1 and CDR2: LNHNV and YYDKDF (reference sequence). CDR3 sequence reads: CATSKEEKNTSTDTQYF. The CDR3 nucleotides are TGTGCCACCAGCAAAGAAGAGAAAAATACTAGCACAGATACGCAGTATTTT.

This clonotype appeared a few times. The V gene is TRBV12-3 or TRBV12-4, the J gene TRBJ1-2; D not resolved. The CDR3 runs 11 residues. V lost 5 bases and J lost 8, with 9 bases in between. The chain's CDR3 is CASSRRTGYTF. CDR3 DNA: TGTGCCAGCAGTCGACGAACGGGCTACACCTTC.

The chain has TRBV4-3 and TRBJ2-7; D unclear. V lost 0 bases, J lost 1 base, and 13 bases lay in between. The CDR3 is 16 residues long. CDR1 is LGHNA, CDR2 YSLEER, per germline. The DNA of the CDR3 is TGCGCCAGCAGCCAAGATTTTAGTACTGTGTCCTACGAGCAGTACTTC. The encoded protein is CASSQDFSTVSYEQYF.

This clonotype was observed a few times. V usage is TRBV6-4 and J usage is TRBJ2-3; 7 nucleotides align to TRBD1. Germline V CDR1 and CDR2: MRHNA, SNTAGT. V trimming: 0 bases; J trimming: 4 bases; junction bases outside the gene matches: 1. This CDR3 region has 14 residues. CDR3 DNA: TGTGCCAGCAGTGACTCAGGGGGCGCAGATACGCAGTATTTT. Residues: CASSDSGGADTQYF.

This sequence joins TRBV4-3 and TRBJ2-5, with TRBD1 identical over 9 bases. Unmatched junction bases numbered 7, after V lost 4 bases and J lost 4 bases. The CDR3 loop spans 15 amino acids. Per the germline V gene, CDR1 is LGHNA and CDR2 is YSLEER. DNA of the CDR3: TGCGCCAGCAGCCGCGGAACAGGGGGCAGAGAGACCCAGTACTTC. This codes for CASSRGTGGRETQYF.

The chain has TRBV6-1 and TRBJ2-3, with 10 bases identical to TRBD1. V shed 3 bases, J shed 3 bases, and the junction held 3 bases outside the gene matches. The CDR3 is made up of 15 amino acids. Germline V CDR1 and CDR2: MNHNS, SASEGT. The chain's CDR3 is CASSEWGQGTDTQYF. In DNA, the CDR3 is TGTGCCAGCAGTGAGTGGGGACAGGGGACAGATACGCAGTATTTT.